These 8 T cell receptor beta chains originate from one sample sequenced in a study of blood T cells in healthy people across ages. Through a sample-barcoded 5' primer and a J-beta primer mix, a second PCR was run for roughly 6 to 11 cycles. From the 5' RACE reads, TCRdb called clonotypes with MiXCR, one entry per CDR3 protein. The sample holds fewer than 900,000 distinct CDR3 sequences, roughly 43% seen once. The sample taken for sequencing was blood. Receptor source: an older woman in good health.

The CDR3 loop is CASSLDLLGGWYNEQFF. In nucleotides, the CDR3 is TGTGCCAGCAGCTTAGATCTTCTAGGAGGCTGGTACAATGAGCAGTTCTTC. The chain employs TRBV11-2 and TRBJ2-1; weak D call: TRBD2 (5 bases). CDR3 length equals 17 residues. The germline V gene encodes CDR1 SGHAT and CDR2 FQNNGV. V was clipped by 0 bases and J by 4 bases, with 16 bases between them.

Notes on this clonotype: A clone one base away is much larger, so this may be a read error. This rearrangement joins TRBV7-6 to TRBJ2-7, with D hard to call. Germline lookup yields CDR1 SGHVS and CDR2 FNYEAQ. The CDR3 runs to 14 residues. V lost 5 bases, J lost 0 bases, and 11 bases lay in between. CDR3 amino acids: CASSVDPSSYEQYF. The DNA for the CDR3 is TGTGCCAGCAGCGTAGACCCTAGCTCCTACGAGCAGTACTTC.

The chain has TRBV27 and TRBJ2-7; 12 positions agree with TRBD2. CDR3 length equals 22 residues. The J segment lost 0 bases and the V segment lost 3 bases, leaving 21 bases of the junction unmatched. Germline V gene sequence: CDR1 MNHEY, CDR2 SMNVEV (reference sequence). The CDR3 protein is CASSFPPGTHYPSGGGSYEQYF. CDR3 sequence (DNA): TGTGCCAGCAGTTTTCCACCCGGGACACATTACCCTAGCGGGGGGGGCTCCTACGAGCAGTACTTC.

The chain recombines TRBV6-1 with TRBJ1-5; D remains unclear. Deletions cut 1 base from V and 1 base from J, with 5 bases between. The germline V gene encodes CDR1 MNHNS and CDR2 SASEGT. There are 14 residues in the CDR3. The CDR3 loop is CASSEVGSNQPQHF. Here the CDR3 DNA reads TGTGCCAGCAGTGAAGTCGGAAGCAATCAGCCCCAGCATTTT.

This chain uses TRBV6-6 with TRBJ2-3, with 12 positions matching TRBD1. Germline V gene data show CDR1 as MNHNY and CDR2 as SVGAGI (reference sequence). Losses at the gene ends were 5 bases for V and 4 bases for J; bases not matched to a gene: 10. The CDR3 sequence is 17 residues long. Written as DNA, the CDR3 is TGTGCCAGCAGTCCGCCCGCGGGACAGGGGGCTTCAGATACGCAGTATTTT. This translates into CASSPPAGQGASDTQYF.

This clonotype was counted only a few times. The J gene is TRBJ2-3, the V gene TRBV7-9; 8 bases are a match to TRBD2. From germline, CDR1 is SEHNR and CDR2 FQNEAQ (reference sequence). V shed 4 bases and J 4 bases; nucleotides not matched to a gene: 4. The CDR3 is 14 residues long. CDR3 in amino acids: CASSSTTSADTQYF. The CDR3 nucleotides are TGTGCCAGCAGCTCCACGACTAGCGCAGATACGCAGTATTTT.

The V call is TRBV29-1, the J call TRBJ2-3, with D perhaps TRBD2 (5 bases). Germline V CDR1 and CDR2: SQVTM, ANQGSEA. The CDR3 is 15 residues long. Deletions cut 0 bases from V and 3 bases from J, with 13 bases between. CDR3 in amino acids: CSVEDLARTTDTQYF. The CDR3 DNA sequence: TGCAGCGTTGAAGATCTAGCCAGGACGACAGATACGCAGTATTTT.

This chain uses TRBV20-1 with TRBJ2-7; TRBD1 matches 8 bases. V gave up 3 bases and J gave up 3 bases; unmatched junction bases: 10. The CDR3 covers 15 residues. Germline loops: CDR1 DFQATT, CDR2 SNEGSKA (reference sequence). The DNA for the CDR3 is TGCAGTGCTAGCATGGACAGGGCCCCTATCTACGAGCAGTACTTC. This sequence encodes CSASMDRAPIYEQYF.